This T cell receptor beta chain was identified during a study of cytomegalovirus exposure and HLA in healthy donors. The CDR3 is made up of 15 amino acids. V was clipped by 0 bases and J by 9 bases; unmatched bases: 1. CDR1 is MGHRA and CDR2 is YSYEKL in the germline V gene. The table came from immunoSEQ multiplex PCR; TCRdb's copy has only in-frame clones and leaves some out. The data contain some 200,000 clones, about 80% of them singletons. This TCR was sampled from a woman aged 18-35 years in good health and CMV-seropositive. The sample consisted of PBMCs. V usage is TRBV4-1 and J usage is TRBJ1-6; 11 bases match TRBD1. The CDR3 sequence is CASSQEDRGRSPLHF. The CDR3 DNA reads TGCGCCAGCAGCCAAGAGGACAGGGGGCGTTCACCCCTCCACTTT.